Listed below are T cell receptor beta chains from one sample, sequenced in a study of Ad26.COV2.S vaccination and SARS-CoV-2 variants. Sequencing was performed with immunoSEQ multiplex PCR; in TCRdb, only in-frame clones are kept and a portion is missing. The sample carries about 350,000 clones, 75% to 90% recorded once. Material: peripheral blood, obtained in a trial of Ad26.COV2.S vaccine versus placebo. These receptors came from a person aged 18 to 59 who received the Ad26.COV2.S COVID-19 vaccine or a placebo. Each CDR3 is given with its conserved first and last residue. D genes are given only for firm matches. The size field is filled for only some rows; it gives once, few, many or a size class.

few | TRBJ1-2 | . | TRBV10-3 | TGTGCCATCAGTGAGTCTTATGGCTACACCTTC | CAISESYGYTF
. | TRBJ2-5 | . | TRBV9 | TGTGCCAGCAGCGTAGTTCCAGACCAAGAGACCCAGTACTTC | CASSVVPDQETQYF
. | TRBJ1-5 | . | TRBV19 | TGTGCCAGTAGTAGCCCCTTCAGGGGTCGGGGTCAGCCCCAGCATTTT | CASSSPFRGRGQPQHF
. | TRBJ2-7 | . | TRBV5-4 | TGTGCCAGCAGCTTGGAGCTGGGGGGCTGGGACGAGCAGTACTTC | CASSLELGGWDEQYF
. | TRBJ2-5 | TRBD1 | TRBV4-1 | TGCGCCAGCAGCCAAGATACGACAGGGGGTTCATTGTTGGGGGAGACCCAGTACTTC | CASSQDTTGGSLLGETQYF
. | TRBJ1-2 | . | TRBV19 | TGTGCCAGTAGTATTTGGACGGTGCGGGATGGCTACACCTTC | CASSIWTVRDGYTF
few | TRBJ1-1 | TRBD1 | TRBV3-1/TRBV3-2 | TGTGCCAGCAGCCAATCTCCGGGACAGAGGAACACTGAAGCTTTCTTT | CASSQSPGQRNTEAFF
. | TRBJ2-3 | . | TRBV7-8 | TGTGCCAGCAGCTTAGATCACGGTGGCACAGATACGCAGTATTTT | CASSLDHGGTDTQYF
. | TRBJ1-5 | . | TRBV19 | TGTGCCAGTAGTACGACCCGCGACAGCAATCAGCCCCAGCATTTT | CASSTTRDSNQPQHF
. | TRBJ2-7 | . | TRBV3-1/TRBV3-2 | TGTGCCAGCAGCCAGAGCCACTCCTACGAGCAGTACTTC | CASSQSHSYEQYF
. | TRBJ1-2 | TRBD1 | TRBV28 | TGTGCCAGCACCGGAGGAACAGGGGGAACTAACTATGGCTACACCTTC | CASTGGTGGTNYGYTF
. | TRBJ2-2 | . | TRBV6-6 | TGTGCCAGCAGCCGATCAGGGCTCGGATGGTCCGGGGAGCTGTTTTTT | CASSRSGLGWSGELFF
. | TRBJ1-2 | . | TRBV6-6 | TGTGCCAGCAGTTACATTTCAGGGGCTAGGGATGGCTACACCTTC | CASSYISGARDGYTF
. | TRBJ2-1 | . | TRBV7-2 | TGTGCCAGCAGCTTAGAGGGCAATATGTATGAGCAGTTCTTC | CASSLEGNMYEQFF
. | TRBJ1-5 | . | TRBV28 | TGTGCCAGCAGGGTTACGGGCAATCAGCCCCAGCATTTT | CASRVTGNQPQHF
. | TRBJ2-5 | . | TRBV6-5 | TGTGCCAGCAGTCTATGGGCTAGCAAAGAAGAGACCCAGTACTTC | CASSLWASKEETQYF
. | TRBJ2-3 | . | TRBV6-2/TRBV6-3 | TGTGCCAGCAGTTTACAGGCCCTCGGCACAGATACGCAGTATTTT | CASSLQALGTDTQYF
. | TRBJ2-6 | . | TRBV7-2 | TGTGCCAGCAGCTTAATGGGAGCTGGGGCCAACGTCCTGACTTTC | CASSLMGAGANVLTF
. | TRBJ2-1 | . | TRBV4-1 | TGCGCCAGCAGCCAAGGCAATGAGCAGTTCTTC | CASSQGNEQFF
. | TRBJ2-1 | . | TRBV7-2 | TGTGCCAGCAGACGCGGACAGAGCTCCTACAATGAGCAGTTCTTC | CASRRGQSSYNEQFF
. | TRBJ2-3 | TRBD2 | TRBV19 | TGTGCCAGTAGCCCCGGGGGGGCATCAGATACGCAGTATTTT | CASSPGGASDTQYF
. | TRBJ2-7 | TRBD1 | TRBV10-3 | TGTGCCATCAGTGCGACAGGGGTCGAGCAGTACTTC | CAISATGVEQYF
. | TRBJ1-5 | . | TRBV19 | TGTGCCAGTATAGGGGCCGGGGGGGCTGGTCAGCCCCAGCATTTT | CASIGAGGAGQPQHF
. | TRBJ1-2 | . | TRBV5-1 | TGCGCCAGCAGCTTGAGGCAGTTCTATGGCTACACCTTC | CASSLRQFYGYTF
. | TRBJ1-5 | TRBD1 | TRBV19 | TGTGCCAGTAGTGGGACAGGTAGCAATCAGCCCCAGCATTTT | CASSGTGSNQPQHF
. | TRBJ2-7 | . | TRBV7-2 | TGTGCCAGCAGCTTAGATAGGCTAGCGACATACGAGCAGTACTTC | CASSLDRLATYEQYF
. | TRBJ1-6 | TRBD1 | TRBV6-2/TRBV6-3 | TGTGCCAGCAGTGCGAGGACAGGGGGAGATTCACCCCTCCACTTT | CASSARTGGDSPLHF
. | TRBJ2-6 | . | TRBV4-3 | TGCGCCAGCAGCAAGGCCGTATCTGGGGCCAACGTCCTGACTTTC | CASSKAVSGANVLTF
once | TRBJ1-1 | . | TRBV7-5 | TGTGCCAGAAGCTTGAGGGACAGTTTCGAGGGAACTGAAGCTTTCTTT | CARSLRDSFEGTEAFF